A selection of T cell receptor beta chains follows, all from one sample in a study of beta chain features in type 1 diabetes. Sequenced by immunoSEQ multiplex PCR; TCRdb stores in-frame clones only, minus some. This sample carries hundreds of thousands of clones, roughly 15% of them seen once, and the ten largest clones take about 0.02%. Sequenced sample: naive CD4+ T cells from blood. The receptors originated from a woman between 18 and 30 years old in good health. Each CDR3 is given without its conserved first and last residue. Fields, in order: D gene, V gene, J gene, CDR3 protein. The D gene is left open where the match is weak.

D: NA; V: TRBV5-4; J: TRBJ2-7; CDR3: ASSLSSGLSDPSYEQY
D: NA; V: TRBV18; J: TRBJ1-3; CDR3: ASSPSGAAGDTIY
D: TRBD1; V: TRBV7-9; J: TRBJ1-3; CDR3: ASSPPGTAPGNTIY
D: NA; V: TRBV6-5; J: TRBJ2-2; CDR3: ASSNLARHGELF
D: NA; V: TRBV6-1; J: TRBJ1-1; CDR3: ASSETLSNTEAF
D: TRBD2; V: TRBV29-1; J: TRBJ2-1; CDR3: SVGTSGRARSYNEQF
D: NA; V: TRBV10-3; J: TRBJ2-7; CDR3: AISASTEYEQY
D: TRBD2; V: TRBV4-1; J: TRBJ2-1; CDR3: ASRATSGRAAYNEQF
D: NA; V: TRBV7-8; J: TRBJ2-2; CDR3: ASSYRQGGDTGELF
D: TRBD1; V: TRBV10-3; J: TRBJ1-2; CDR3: ATGTGGIDGYT
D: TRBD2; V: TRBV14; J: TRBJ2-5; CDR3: ASSQGGRAQQETQY
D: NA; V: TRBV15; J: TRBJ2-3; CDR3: ATSRGTDRSTDTQY
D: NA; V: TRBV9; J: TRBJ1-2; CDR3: ASSVGGTGYGYT
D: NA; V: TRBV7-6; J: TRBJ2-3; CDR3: ASQRGGYSTDTQY
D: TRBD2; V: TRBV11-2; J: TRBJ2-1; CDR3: ASSLGDHSGSPYNEQF
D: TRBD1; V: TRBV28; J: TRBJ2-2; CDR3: ASRTRTGGSGELF
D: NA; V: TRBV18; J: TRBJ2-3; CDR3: ASSPYGNRRQLGTDTQY
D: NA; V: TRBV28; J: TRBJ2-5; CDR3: ASSFGKAPETQY
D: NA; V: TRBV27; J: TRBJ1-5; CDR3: ASSSRNNQPQH
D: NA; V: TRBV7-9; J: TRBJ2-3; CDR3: ASSLDFRTDTQY
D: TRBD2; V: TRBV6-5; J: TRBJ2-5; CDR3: ASSYSGLGETQY
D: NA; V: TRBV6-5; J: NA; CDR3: ASSYSRGHEQY
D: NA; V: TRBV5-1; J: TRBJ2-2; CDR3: ASSLALEGGELF
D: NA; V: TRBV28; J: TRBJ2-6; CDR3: ASSFLAPASGSGANVLT
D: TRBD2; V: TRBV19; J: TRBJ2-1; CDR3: ASSRGRGGSEQF
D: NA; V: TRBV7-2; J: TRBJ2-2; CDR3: ASSPSYGRFNTGELF
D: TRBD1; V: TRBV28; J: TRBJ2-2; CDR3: ASSDRDTKNTGELF
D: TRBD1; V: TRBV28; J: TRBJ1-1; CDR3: ACQGVRLMNTEAF
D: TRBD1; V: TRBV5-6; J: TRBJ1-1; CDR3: ASSLEQGAYLNTEAF
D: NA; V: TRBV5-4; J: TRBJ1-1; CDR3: ASSLGDVRTEAF
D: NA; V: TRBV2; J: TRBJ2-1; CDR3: ASTEYNEQF
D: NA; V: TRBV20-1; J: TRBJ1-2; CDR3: SASQDYGYT
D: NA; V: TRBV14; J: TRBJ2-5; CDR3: ASSQDGPIQRETQY
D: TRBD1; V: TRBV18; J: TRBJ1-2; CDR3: ASSLGTAVQGYGYT
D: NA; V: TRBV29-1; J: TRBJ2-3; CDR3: SVVSGSTDTQY
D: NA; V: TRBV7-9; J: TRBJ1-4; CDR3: ASSLGWGGTEKLF
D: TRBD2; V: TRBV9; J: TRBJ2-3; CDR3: ASSVAIRLAGESDTQY
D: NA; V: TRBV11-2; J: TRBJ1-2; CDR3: ASSLGRQGIGYT
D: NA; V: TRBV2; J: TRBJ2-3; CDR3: ASRSDTQY
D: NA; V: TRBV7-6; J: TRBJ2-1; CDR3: ASSSNTRSSYNEQF
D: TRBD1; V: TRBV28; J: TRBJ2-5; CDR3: ASRDRLGQGTETQY
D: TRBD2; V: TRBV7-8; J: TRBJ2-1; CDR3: ASSLRAAGEWSYNEQF
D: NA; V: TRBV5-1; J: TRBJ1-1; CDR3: ASSLRVQMNTEAF
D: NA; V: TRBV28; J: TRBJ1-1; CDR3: ASGTQFLNTEAF
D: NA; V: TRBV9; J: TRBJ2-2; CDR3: ASSVAGEVTGELF
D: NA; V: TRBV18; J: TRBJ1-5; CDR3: ASSPGGQSNQPQH
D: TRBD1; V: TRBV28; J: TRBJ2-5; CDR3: ASSSATTGALQETQY
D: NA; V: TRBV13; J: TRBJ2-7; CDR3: ASSLGLRGSYEQY
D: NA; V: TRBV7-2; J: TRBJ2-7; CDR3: ASSSESRTSYEQY
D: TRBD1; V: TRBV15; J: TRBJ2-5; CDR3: ASSQGASETQY
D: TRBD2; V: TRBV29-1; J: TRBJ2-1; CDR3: SVARLAGGYYNEQF
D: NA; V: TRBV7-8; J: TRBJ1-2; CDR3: ASSLSGSYGYT
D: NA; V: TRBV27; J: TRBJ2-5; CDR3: ASSGGSGGQETQY
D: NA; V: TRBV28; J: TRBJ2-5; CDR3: ASSFLGSGETQY
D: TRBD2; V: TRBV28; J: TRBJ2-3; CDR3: ASSFLGTSGREDTQY